The 23 T cell receptor beta chains below come from one sample, sequenced in a study of T-cell reconstitution after alpha-beta-depleted transplantation in children. Preparation of the TCRbeta library involved a method that used unique molecular identifiers. From the PCR reads, TCRdb called clonotypes with MiXCR, one entry per CDR3 protein. This table holds some 220,000 distinct CDR3 sequences, about a tenth found once. The sample in question was PBMCs, obtained before TCRalphabeta/CD19-depleted stem cell transplant. The receptors were sampled from a child under two years old with acute myeloid leukemia, due to receive a stem cell transplant.

The rearrangement joins TRBV18 to TRBJ1-2; TRBD1 matches at 8 bases. CDR3 length equals 19 residues. The V gene's germline CDR1 is KGHSH and CDR2 LQKENI. The V segment lost 2 bases and the J segment 4 bases; nucleotides outside the gene matches: 18. CDR3 protein: CASSPLADAGQGSGYGYTF. The CDR3 DNA is TGTGCCAGCTCACCATTAGCCGACGCCGGACAGGGTTCGGGCTATGGCTACACCTTC.

About this clonotype: Given a much more abundant clone one base away, this may be a read error. The rearrangement joins TRBV3-1 to TRBJ1-2, with TRBD1 matching over 7 bases. CDR3 length: 14 residues. Germline CDR1 is LGHDT and CDR2 is YNNKEL (reference sequence). The ends lost 8 bases at V and 7 bases at J; junction bases unmatched: 13. In DNA form, the CDR3 reads TGTGCCAGCGGCCTATGGGAGGGGGCGGCTGGCTACACCTTC. It translates to CASGLWEGAAGYTF. Variable domain in full (rest from reference TRBV3-1 and TRBJ1-2): DTAVSQTPKYLVTQMGNDKSIKCEQNLGHDTMYWYKQDSKKFLKIMFSYNNKELIINETVPNRFSPKSPDKAHLNLHINSLELGDSAVYFCASGLWEGAAGYTFGSGTRLTVV.

This clonotype was seen many times. The chain couples TRBV6-6 to TRBJ2-1; D ambiguous. Trimming pared 6 bases from V and 9 bases from J, leaving 15 bases between. The CDR3 runs 13 residues. Germline CDR1 MNHNY, CDR2 SVGAGI (reference sequence). CDR3 DNA: TGTGCCAGCAGGCCTTACTCCGGCGGTGAGCAGTTCTTC. This gives the protein CASRPYSGGEQFF.

There are many counts of this clonotype. V is TRBV5-1 and J is TRBJ2-2; TRBD1 aligns across 7 bases. V dropped 4 bases and J dropped 6; count of bases not matched to a gene: 6. Germline CDR1 and CDR2: SGHRS and YFSETQ. This CDR3 spans 14 amino acids. The CDR3 DNA reads as TGCGCCAGCAGCGACGGACAGGCGGCCGGGGAGCTGTTTTTT. It specifies CASSDGQAAGELFF.

This clonotype was counted ten times or more. DNA of the CDR3: TGTGCCAGCAGGGGGCCCCAGGAAAAACTGTTTTTT. Encoded protein: CASRGPQEKLFF. The chain employs TRBV12-3 or TRBV12-4 and TRBJ1-4, with a possible D match to TRBD1 (5 bases). This CDR3 spans 12 amino acids. V lost 6 bases and J 8 bases, leaving 10 bases between the germline ends.

This clonotype was seen at least ten times. The genes are TRBV25-1 and TRBJ2-2; possibly TRBD1 for D (5 bases). Germline CDR1 and CDR2: MGHDK and SYGVNS. V shed 6 bases and J shed 1 base, with 12 bases lying between them. The length of the CDR3 is 15 residues. This CDR3 is CASSDFGQNTGELFF. CDR3 sequence (DNA): TGTGCCAGCAGCGACTTCGGACAGAACACCGGGGAGCTGTTTTTT.

Ten or more counts support this clonotype. The chain combines TRBV7-9 with TRBJ1-1; TRBD1 aligns across 12 bases. With 5 bases clipped from V and 4 bases from J, the junction kept 14 bases outside the gene matches. The CDR3 spans 18 residues. Germline lookup yields CDR1 SEHNR and CDR2 FQNEAQ (reference sequence). The CDR3 DNA reads TGTGCCAGCAGCCTCATCCCGGGACAGGGGGCACATGTCACTGAAGCTTTCTTT. Its protein is CASSLIPGQGAHVTEAFF.

In this sample, this clonotype turned up many times. CDR3 amino acids: CASSLSGGGERYEQYF. CDR3 sequence (DNA): TGTGCCAGCAGTTTATCGGGCGGCGGGGAGAGATACGAGCAGTACTTC. This chain links TRBV28 with TRBJ2-7; D perhaps matches TRBD2 (6 bases). CDR1 MDHEN and CDR2 SYDVKM come from the germline V gene. This CDR3 region has 16 residues. With 1 base removed from V and 4 bases from J, the gap between germline ends came to 17 bases.

In its sample, this clonotype was seen once. At one end the junction does not follow the germline gene, possibly because of a read error. The rearrangement uses TRBV18 and TRBJ1-3; D is undetermined. From germline, CDR1 is KGHSH and CDR2 LQKENI. The CDR3 totals 13 residues. CDR3 bases: TGTGTCAGCTCACCAGGTTCTGGAGACACCATATATTTT. Translating it yields CVSSPGSGDTIYF.

This clonotype was counted at least ten times. V and J are TRBV12-3 or TRBV12-4 and TRBJ2-5; 8 positions match TRBD2. V lost 5 bases and J lost 4; bases outside the gene matches: 9. The CDR3 has 15 residues. The chain's CDR3 is CASSPPTSGGETQYF. CDR3 nucleotide sequence: TGTGCCAGCAGTCCCCCGACGAGCGGGGGAGAGACCCAGTACTTC.

This clonotype was recorded many times. This chain uses TRBV29-1 with TRBJ2-1; D perhaps matches TRBD2 (6 bases). The CDR3 extends over 13 amino acids. V lost 5 bases and J 7 bases, leaving 15 bases between the germline ends. The germline V gene encodes CDR1 SQVTM and CDR2 ANQGSEA. The CDR3 DNA reads TGCAGCGTTAAGGGAGGTCTTTTAAATGAGCAGTTCTTC. It translates to CSVKGGLLNEQFF.

This clonotype was observed at least ten times. This rearrangement joins TRBV6-1 to TRBJ2-1; unclear D gene. Trimming took off 6 bases at V and 5 bases at J, with 17 bases between the two ends. Germline V CDR1 and CDR2: MNHNS, SASEGT. The CDR3 sequence is 15 residues long. The CDR3 here is CASRTLLGGNNEQFF. For the CDR3, the DNA is TGTGCCAGCAGAACCCTGCTGGGTGGCAACAATGAGCAGTTCTTC.

This clonotype was seen at least ten times. The chain links TRBV12-3 or TRBV12-4 to TRBJ2-2; D not resolved. The CDR3 covers 13 residues. V was pared by 6 bases and J by 6 bases, with 11 bases between. This CDR3 is CASRTFTPGELFF. Written as DNA, the CDR3 is TGTGCCAGCAGAACATTCACTCCCGGGGAGCTGTTTTTT.

This clonotype occurred many times. The V and J genes are TRBV10-3 and TRBJ2-2, with D unresolved. CDR3 length: 15 residues. The V end was cut by 7 bases, the J end by 0 bases, with 12 bases between. Germline CDR1 and CDR2: ENHRY and SYGVKD. The DNA of the CDR3 is TGTGCCATCACCCCAGATACTGCGAACACCGGGGAGCTGTTTTTT. Translated, it gives CAITPDTANTGELFF.

This clonotype occurred many times. The J gene is TRBJ1-1, the V gene TRBV12-3 or TRBV12-4; a weak D match, TRBD1 (6 bases). The V and J ends lost 6 bases and 4 bases respectively, with 12 bases between them. CDR3 size: 13 residues. The CDR3 here is CASSTGIITEAFF. The CDR3 DNA reads as TGTGCCAGCAGCACAGGGATTATCACTGAAGCTTTCTTT.

This clonotype was detected ten times or more. This rearrangement joins TRBV28 to TRBJ2-1; D gene ambiguous. The V gene lost 2 bases and the J gene lost 10 bases, with 15 bases spanning the gap. The CDR3 runs to 14 residues. Germline V gene lookup returns CDR1 MDHEN and CDR2 SYDVKM. The DNA of the CDR3 is TGTGCCAGCAGTTTAGGGGTAGAGGTTGGGGAGCAGTTCTTC. Amino acid sequence: CASSLGVEVGEQFF. Full variable domain (outside the CDR3, taken from reference TRBV28 and TRBJ2-1): DVKVTQSSRYLVKRTGEKVFLECVQDMDHENMFWYRQDPGLGLRLIYFSYDVKMKEKGDIPEGYSVSREKKERFSLILESASTNQTSMYLCASSLGVEVGEQFFGPGTRLTVL.

This clonotype was seen at least ten times. The chain combines TRBV29-1 with TRBJ2-2, with 9 bases that match TRBD1. Unmatched junction bases numbered 9, after V lost 7 bases and J lost 9 bases. The CDR3 is made up of 13 amino acids. Germline CDR1 reads SQVTM; CDR2 reads ANQGSEA. This chain's CDR3 is CSGGDRVYRELFF. The CDR3 DNA reads as TGCAGCGGGGGGGACAGGGTCTACCGGGAGCTGTTTTTT.

This clonotype showed up many times. The gene calls are TRBV5-5 and TRBJ2-2, with 7 nucleotides matching TRBD1. Looked up from germline, CDR1 is SGHKS and CDR2 is YYEKEE (reference sequence). The CDR3 totals 15 residues. After removal of 1 base from V and 6 bases from J, the junction contained 6 bases not matched to a gene. CDR3 in amino acids: CASSLQQGIPGELFF. In DNA form, the CDR3 reads TGTGCCAGCAGCTTGCAACAGGGGATCCCCGGGGAGCTGTTTTTT.

This clonotype was found many times. This chain connects TRBV12-3 or TRBV12-4 to TRBJ1-3; weak D call: TRBD1 (5 bases). Trimming took off 2 bases at V and 2 bases at J, with 7 bases between the two ends. The CDR3 totals 14 residues. The CDR3 region has the DNA TGTGCCAGCAGTTTAATAGGGGCTGGAAACACCATATATTTT. This gives the protein CASSLIGAGNTIYF.

In its sample, this clonotype was seen many times. The chain carries TRBV29-1 and TRBJ1-1; possibly TRBD1 for D (6 bases). The CDR3 consists of 14 residues. V was cut by 7 bases and J by 0 bases, with 15 bases left in between. Germline V gene lookup returns CDR1 SQVTM and CDR2 ANQGSEA. The CDR3 sequence: CSGHRASMNTEAFF. CDR3 in DNA: TGCAGCGGTCACAGGGCGTCCATGAACACTGAAGCTTTCTTT.

This clonotype was seen repeatedly, ten times or more. This rearrangement joins TRBV20-1 to TRBJ2-7; 9 bases map to TRBD1. CDR1 and CDR2 from the germline V gene are DFQATT and SNEGSKA (reference sequence). This CDR3 spans 13 amino acids. J lost 3 bases, V lost 6 bases, and 6 bases had no gene match. The CDR3 nucleotides are TGCAGTGCCGGGACAGGGAACTTCTACGAGCAGTACTTC. It codes for CSAGTGNFYEQYF.

This clonotype occurred many times. The chain recombines TRBV5-1 with TRBJ1-1, with D possibly being TRBD1 (6 bases). With 4 bases removed from V and 0 bases from J, the gap between germline ends came to 13 bases. This CDR3 has 15 amino acids. Germline V gene sequence: CDR1 SGHRS, CDR2 YFSETQ. The CDR3 sequence: CASSPNRVMNTEAFF. DNA for the CDR3: TGCGCCAGCAGCCCCAACAGGGTCATGAACACTGAAGCTTTCTTT.

In regard to this clonotype: Being one base from a much bigger clone, this may be a read error. The gene calls are TRBV28 and TRBJ1-2; tentatively, D is TRBD1 (5 bases). From germline, CDR1 is MDHEN and CDR2 SYDVKM. CDR3 length: 14 amino acids. CDR3 DNA sequence: TGTGCCAACAGTCCCGGGACTGATAACTATGGCTACACCTTC. Translated, it gives CANSPGTDNYGYTF.